This T cell receptor (beta chain) was documented in a study of spatial heterogeneity in lung cancer. The V end was cut by 3 bases, the J end by 1 base, with 11 bases between. Germline CDR1 is DFQATT and CDR2 is SNEGSKA (reference sequence). The CDR3 contains 14 residues. This clonotype was counted a few times. Time point given: sample taken at primary tumor resection. No cells were sorted before sequencing. The whole RNA sequenced was extracted from tumor, nontumor lung or frozen PBMC. TCRdb processed the 5' RACE reads anew with MiXCR; each CDR3 protein has one entry. There are roughly 40,000 distinct CDR3 sequences in the sample; 6% to 7% occur only once, and around 43% lies in the top ten.

The rearrangement joins TRBV20-1 to TRBJ2-3; no reliable D call. This TCR derives from a female donor with early-stage non-small cell lung cancer. The material sequenced was PBMCs, taken at surgery. CDR3 in amino acids: CSASHKSGTDTQYF. The CDR3 DNA reads TGCAGTGCTAGCCACAAGAGTGGCACAGATACGCAGTATTTT.